This T cell receptor beta chain was documented in a study of blood T cell repertoires in COVID-19. The CDR3 totals 11 residues. The ends were cut back, 2 bases at V and 7 bases at J, with 6 bases in the middle. Germline CDR1 MDHEN, CDR2 SYDVKM. TCRdb keeps only in-frame clones here, not all; method: immunoSEQ multiplex PCR. In the table there are about 140,000 clones, about 87% of which are singletons. The genes are TRBV28 and TRBJ2-7; tentative D call: TRBD2 (5 bases). This clonotype was sampled from a man in his fifties or sixties with active or convalescent COVID-19. Sequencing was done on a sample of peripheral blood. The CDR3 coding sequence is TGTGCCAGCAGTTTAAGGGAGGAGCAGTACTTC. It yields the protein CASSLREEQYF.